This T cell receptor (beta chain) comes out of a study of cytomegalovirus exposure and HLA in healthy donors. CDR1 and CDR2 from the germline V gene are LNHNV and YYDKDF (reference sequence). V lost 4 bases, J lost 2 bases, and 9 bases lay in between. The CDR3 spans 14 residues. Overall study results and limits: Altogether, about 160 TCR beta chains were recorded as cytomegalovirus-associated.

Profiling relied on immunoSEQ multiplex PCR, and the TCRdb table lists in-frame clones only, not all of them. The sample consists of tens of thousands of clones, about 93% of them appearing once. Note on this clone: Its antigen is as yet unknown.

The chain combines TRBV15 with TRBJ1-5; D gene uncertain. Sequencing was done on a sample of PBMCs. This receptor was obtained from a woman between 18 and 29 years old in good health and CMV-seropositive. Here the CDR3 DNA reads TGTGCCACCAGCAACATACGGGGCAATCAGCCCCAGCATTTT. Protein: CATSNIRGNQPQHF.